These 26 T cell receptor beta chains were all obtained from the same sample, sequenced in a study of T-cell reconstitution after alpha-beta-depleted transplantation in children. Unique molecular identifiers were used to barcode this TCRbeta library. TCRdb redid the calling of the PCR reads with MiXCR, one entry per CDR3 protein. The sample gives about 60,000 distinct CDR3 sequences, 35% to 55% of which show up once; 98% is in the top ten. This specimen was PBMCs, mostly from graft donor cells, taken 360 days after TCRalphabeta/CD19-depleted stem cell transplant. Receptors were obtained from a male patient under 18 who had a stem cell transplant for acute lymphoblastic leukemia, so the T cells may come from the graft donor.

The rearrangement links TRBV4-1 to TRBJ2-1; a weak D match, TRBD1 (6 bases). V dropped 1 base and J dropped 0 bases, with 16 bases sitting between them. This CDR3 is built from 18 residues. CDR1 is MGHRA and CDR2 is YSYEKL in the germline V gene. The CDR3 loop is CASSQVEGGGRSYNEQFF. CDR3 in DNA: TGCGCCAGCAGCCAAGTAGAGGGTGGGGGCCGCTCCTACAATGAGCAGTTCTTC.

The chain combines TRBV29-1 with TRBJ2-1; D not resolved. Trimming cost V 5 bases and J 5 bases, with 7 bases left between them. The CDR3 has 11 residues. Germline V lookup: CDR1 SQVTM, CDR2 ANQGSEA. DNA of the CDR3: TGCAGCGTTCGGTGGAACAATGAGCAGTTCTTC. This gives the protein CSVRWNNEQFF.

This chain connects TRBV18 to TRBJ2-7; D call uncertain. Germline-derived CDR1 and CDR2 are KGHSH and LQKENI. Trimming shortened V by 0 bases and J by 3 bases, and 12 bases separated the two germline ends. The CDR3 loop spans 15 amino acids. CDR3 residues: CASSPPGALYYEQYF. The CDR3, as DNA: TGTGCCAGCTCACCACCGGGCGCCTTATACTACGAGCAGTACTTC.

J is TRBJ1-1 and V is TRBV15, with no clear D. CDR1 LNHNV and CDR2 YYDKDF come from the germline V gene (reference sequence). V was trimmed by 10 bases and J by 3 bases, leaving 12 bases between them. The CDR3 runs 12 residues. The CDR3 sequence is CAIGDRYTEAFF. CDR3 coding DNA: TGTGCCATCGGAGACCGGTACACTGAAGCTTTCTTT. Full variable domain (outside the CDR3, taken from reference TRBV15 and TRBJ1-1): DAMVIQNPRYQVTQFGKPVTLSCSQTLNHNVMYWYQQKSSQAPKLLFHYYDKDFNNEADTPDNFQSRRPNTSFCFLDIRSPGLGDTAMYLCAIGDRYTEAFFGQGTRLTVV.

V usage is TRBV7-8 and J usage is TRBJ2-5, with unresolved D. The CDR3 has 15 residues. Trimming took 4 bases from V and 7 from J, leaving 19 bases between them. Per the germline V gene, CDR1 is SGHVS and CDR2 is FQNEAQ. CDR3 nucleotides: TGTGCCAGCAGCTCCCTACGGTTGGTCAGAGGGACCCAGTACTTC. This translates into CASSSLRLVRGTQYF.

DNA for the CDR3: TGTGCCAGCAGCCCAGAGCTAAGGACTGAAGCTTTCTTT. Translated, it gives CASSPELRTEAFF. This sequence joins TRBV7-2 and TRBJ1-1; no reliable D call. Trimming left V 5 bases short and J 5 bases short, with 12 bases between. The CDR3 is made up of 13 amino acids. Looked up from germline, CDR1 is SGHTA and CDR2 is FQGNSA.

The J gene is TRBJ2-7, the V gene TRBV4-1, with D possibly matching TRBD1 (5 bases). Germline assignment: CDR1 MGHRA and CDR2 YSYEKL. This CDR3 contains 14 residues. V was shortened by 0 bases and J by 4 bases, with 10 bases between the two germline ends. DNA for the CDR3: TGCGCCAGCAGCCAAGAAAAGGGGTGGTACGAGCAGTACTTC. It codes for CASSQEKGWYEQYF.

The chain is built from TRBV7-3 and TRBJ2-7, with D maybe TRBD2 (6 bases). CDR3 size: 13 residues. Germline-derived CDR1 and CDR2 are SGHTA and FQGTGA. Trimming took 0 bases from V and 7 from J, leaving 10 bases between them. The CDR3 region is CASSLTSGAEQYF. The CDR3 region has the DNA TGTGCCAGCAGCTTAACTTCGGGAGCAGAGCAGTACTTC.

The chain carries TRBV14 and TRBJ2-1; the match to TRBD1 covers 9 bases. CDR3 length: 16 residues. Germline CDR1 and CDR2: SGHDN and FVKESK. Trimming took 4 bases from V and 5 from J; bases not matched to a gene: 9. In nucleotides, the CDR3 is TGTGCCAGCAGCCGCACAGGGGGCACAAGAAACAATGAGCAGTTCTTC. This codes for CASSRTGGTRNNEQFF. Supplemented by reference TRBV14 and TRBJ2-1, the full variable domain reads EAGVTQFPSHSVIEKGQTVTLRCDPISGHDNLYWYRRVMGKEIKFLLHFVKESKQDESGMPNNRFLAERTGGTYSTLKVQPAELEDSGVYFCASSRTGGTRNNEQFFGPGTRLTVL.

The chain carries TRBV28 and TRBJ2-2, with D hard to call. The CDR3 length is 11 residues. The germline gives CDR1 MDHEN, CDR2 SYDVKM. Deletions cut 3 bases from V and 6 bases from J, with 2 bases between. The CDR3 reads CASSFPGELFF. The CDR3 region has the DNA TGTGCCAGCAGTTTCCCCGGGGAGCTGTTTTTT.

This clonotype was recorded a few times. The chain has TRBV12-3 or TRBV12-4 and TRBJ2-1, with D possibly TRBD2 on 6 matching bases. The CDR3 runs 12 residues. V was pared by 7 bases and J by 7 bases, with 11 bases between. The CDR3 is CASTKEGNEQFF. CDR3 sequence (DNA): TGTGCCAGCACCAAGGAGGGGAATGAGCAGTTCTTC.

This clonotype was observed a few times. The chain joins TRBV29-1 to TRBJ2-1, with D unresolved. CDR3 length: 12 amino acids. CDR1 and CDR2 from the germline V gene are SQVTM and ANQGSEA. V shed 7 bases and J shed 5 bases, with 12 bases lying between them. Written as DNA, the CDR3 is TGCAGCGCCCTAGGAGCCGACAATGAGCAGTTCTTC. Translated, it gives CSALGADNEQFF.

The chain couples TRBV19 to TRBJ2-5; D is unresolved. V dropped 4 bases and J dropped 5 bases, with 11 bases sitting between them. CDR3 length equals 13 residues. Germline V lookup: CDR1 LNHDA, CDR2 SQIVND (reference sequence). CDR3 nucleotide sequence: TGTGCCAGTAGTAGCGGCGAGGTGGAGACCCAGTACTTC. Protein sequence: CASSSGEVETQYF.

The chain combines TRBV5-1 with TRBJ1-4; D gene uncertain. In germline, CDR1 is SGHRS, CDR2 YFSETQ. V was cut by 4 bases and J by 8 bases, with 21 bases left in between. CDR3 size: 16 residues. The CDR3 here is CASSPQVASSREKLFF. The CDR3 DNA follows: TGCGCCAGCAGCCCCCAGGTTGCCTCTAGCAGGGAAAAACTGTTTTTT. The full variable domain, rest sourced from reference TRBV5-1 and TRBJ1-4, is KAGVTQTPRYLIKTRGQQVTLSCSPISGHRSVSWYQQTPGQGLQFLFEYFSETQRNKGNFPGRFSGRQFSNSRSEMNVSTLELGDSALYLCASSPQVASSREKLFFGSGTQLSVL.

This clonotype appeared a few times. The chain links TRBV28 to TRBJ2-5; 11 bases are a match to TRBD2. V was pared by 5 bases and J by 5 bases, with 13 bases of the junction left unmatched. CDR3 length: 17 amino acids. Germline CDR1 is MDHEN and CDR2 is SYDVKM. The CDR3 nucleotides read TGTGCCAGCAGTCCCTGGACCTTAGCGGGAGGGGAGGAGACCCAGTACTTC. It encodes CASSPWTLAGGEETQYF.

This clonotype was seen ten or more times. The chain recombines TRBV29-1 with TRBJ1-1, with D possibly matching TRBD1 (5 bases). Germline V gene sequence: CDR1 SQVTM, CDR2 ANQGSEA. The CDR3 runs to 15 residues. The V and J ends lost 6 bases and 1 base respectively, with 18 bases between them. Here the CDR3 reads CSVPNGGWGNTEAFF. The CDR3 bases are TGCAGCGTCCCCAATGGGGGGTGGGGGAACACTGAAGCTTTCTTT.

There are a few counts of this clonotype. V gene TRBV9 combines with J gene TRBJ2-7; D might be TRBD1 or TRBD2, each matching 5 bases. V lost 3 bases, J lost 0 bases, and 13 bases lay in between. Germline lookup yields CDR1 SGDLS and CDR2 YYNGEE. There are 15 residues in the CDR3. CDR3 loop: CASSAGTVSSYEQYF. CDR3 DNA sequence: TGTGCCAGCAGCGCCGGGACGGTCAGCTCCTACGAGCAGTACTTC.

V gene TRBV29-1 combines with J gene TRBJ1-2; D call uncertain. The V end was cut by 6 bases, the J end by 8 bases, with 16 bases between. The CDR3 is 12 amino acids. Germline V gene lookup returns CDR1 SQVTM and CDR2 ANQGSEA. The CDR3 DNA is TGCAGCGTAATACTGAGTGCGGGAGGCTACACCTTC. As protein: CSVILSAGGYTF.

The rearrangement links TRBV12-3 or TRBV12-4 to TRBJ2-2; D unclear. The CDR3 contains 14 residues. Deletions cut 6 bases from V and 1 base from J, with 9 bases between. Here the CDR3 DNA reads TGTGCCAGCAGGACCGGGCTGAACACCGGGGAGCTGTTTTTT. It encodes CASRTGLNTGELFF.

This clonotype came up a few times. This sequence joins TRBV7-6 and TRBJ2-7; 8 nucleotides agree with TRBD1. Per germline, CDR1 SGHVS and CDR2 FNYEAQ. This CDR3 spans 15 amino acids. V lost 1 base to trimming and J lost 1 base; unmatched junction nucleotides: 3. Here the CDR3 DNA reads TGTGCCAGCAGCTTAGTAGGGACAGGTTCCTACGAGCAGTACTTC. It is translated as CASSLVGTGSYEQYF.

J is TRBJ2-1 and V is TRBV12-3 or TRBV12-4; weak D call: TRBD2 (6 bases). The CDR3 covers 14 residues. Trimming took off 3 bases at V and 6 bases at J, with 12 bases between the two ends. The CDR3, as DNA: TGTGCCAGCAGTTTCGGGACTTCGGGCAATGAGCAGTTCTTC. It translates to CASSFGTSGNEQFF.

V gene TRBV14 combines with J gene TRBJ2-1; D is perhaps TRBD2 (5 bases). Germline loops: CDR1 SGHDN, CDR2 FVKESK. The V gene lost 5 bases and the J gene lost 9 bases, with 11 bases spanning the gap. The CDR3 sequence is 12 residues long. CDR3 sequence reads: CASSAAASEQFF. CDR3 sequence (DNA): TGTGCCAGCAGCGCAGCGGCGTCTGAGCAGTTCTTC.

The chain's CDR3 is CATSLGAPYEQYF. Here the CDR3 DNA reads TGTGCCACCTCTTTAGGGGCCCCCTACGAGCAGTACTTC. This sequence joins TRBV12-3 or TRBV12-4 and TRBJ2-7; D is perhaps TRBD1 (5 bases). The germline V and J ends were trimmed by 10 bases and 2 bases, with 15 bases remaining between them. The CDR3 has 13 residues.

The genes are TRBV27 and TRBJ2-2, with 8 bases lining up with TRBD1. The CDR3 loop spans 17 amino acids. The V segment lost 1 base and the J segment 7 bases; nucleotides outside the gene matches: 11. Germline CDR1 is MNHEY and CDR2 is SMNVEV (reference sequence). In DNA, the CDR3 is TGTGCCAGCAGTTTATATAGGACAGGGAAGTTAGACGGGGAGCTGTTTTTT. Its protein is CASSLYRTGKLDGELFF.

The V gene is TRBV11-3, the J gene TRBJ2-1; no clear D gene. The CDR3 totals 12 residues. V lost 2 bases, J lost 7 bases, and 6 bases lay in between. The germline gives CDR1 SGHNT, CDR2 YENEEA. CDR3 bases: TGTGCCAGCAGCTTATATGAGAATGAGCAGTTCTTC. This codes for CASSLYENEQFF.

This clonotype was observed a few times. The chain carries TRBV9 and TRBJ2-1; D perhaps matches TRBD2 (7 bases). The CDR3 is 13 amino acids. Germline CDR1 SGDLS, CDR2 YYNGEE. The V and J ends lost 7 bases and 8 bases respectively, with 16 bases between them. CDR3 in amino acids: CASGGGAGDEQFF. The CDR3 nucleotides are TGTGCCAGCGGAGGGGGGGCCGGTGATGAGCAGTTCTTC.